Listed below are T cell receptor beta chains from one sample, sequenced in a study of T-cell memory formation after mild COVID-19. MiXCR was run by TCRdb on the 5' RACE reads, yielding one entry per CDR3 protein. This sample has hundreds of thousands of distinct CDR3 sequences, with nearly 25% found just once. Sequencing was done on a sample of PBMCs or a T cell subset sorted from them (not recorded which). These receptors were collected from an adult woman who had mild COVID-19 (a few samples of this study predate the infection). Cell type and time point are not known. Each CDR3 is given with its conserved first and last residue. Fields, in order: CDR3 protein, CDR3 DNA, CDR3 length, clone size, D gene, J gene, V gene. The D gene is left open where the match is weak. Where a row states a size, it is once, few, many or the class of an expanded clone; other rows omit it.

CASATGLQIFYTDTQYF | TGTGCCAGCGCTACGGGACTCCAAATCTTCTACACAGATACGCAGTATTTT | 17 | NA | NA | TRBJ2-3 | TRBV6-1
CASSGLASGAETQYF | TGTGCCAGCAGCGGCCTGGCTAGCGGCGCAGAGACCCAGTACTTC | 15 | NA | TRBD2 | TRBJ2-5 | TRBV7-9
CATSDMTGGTGELFF | TGTGCCACCAGTGACATGACAGGGGGCACCGGGGAGCTGTTTTTT | 15 | NA | TRBD1 | TRBJ2-2 | TRBV24-1
CASSWTGFRTDTQYF | TGTGCCAGCAGCTGGACTGGCTTCCGCACAGATACGCAGTATTTT | 15 | NA | NA | TRBJ2-3 | TRBV7-3
CASSHEDRGATDTQYF | TGTGCCAGCAGCCACGAGGACAGGGGAGCAACAGATACGCAGTATTTT | 16 | few | TRBD1 | TRBJ2-3 | TRBV4-2
CASSYPPPPLTDTQYF | TGTGCCAGCAGTTACCCGCCCCCGCCACTCACAGATACGCAGTATTTT | 16 | NA | NA | TRBJ2-3 | TRBV6-5
CASTLFGGEAFF | TGTGCCAGCACCCTATTCGGAGGGGAAGCTTTCTTT | 12 | many | NA | TRBJ1-1 | TRBV12-3/TRBV12-4
CASSGLFTGELFF | TGTGCCAGCAGTGGACTATTCACCGGGGAGCTGTTTTTT | 13 | few | NA | TRBJ2-2 | TRBV2
CASSPGQSSSYEQYF | TGTGCCAGCAGCCCCGGACAGAGCAGCTCCTACGAGCAGTACTTC | 15 | NA | NA | TRBJ2-7 | TRBV27
CASSFTGELNTEAFF | TGCGCCAGCAGCTTCACGGGGGAGCTGAACACTGAAGCTTTCTTT | 15 | few | NA | TRBJ1-1 | TRBV5-1
CASSVGGRREFF | TGTGCCAGCAGTGTGGGCGGGAGACGAGAGTTCTTC | 12 | NA | TRBD2 | TRBJ2-1 | TRBV2
CASSQDWGGRNIQYF | TGTGCCAGCAGCCAAGACTGGGGGGGCAGAAACATTCAGTACTTC | 15 | NA | NA | TRBJ2-4 | TRBV3-1
CASSLRTGYDEQYF | TGTGCCAGCAGTTTACGGACAGGGTACGACGAGCAGTACTTC | 14 | NA | TRBD1 | TRBJ2-7 | TRBV12-3/TRBV12-4
CASSTTGGGAIRYF | TGCGCCAGCAGCACGACAGGGGGGGGGGCGATCCGGTACTTC | 14 | few | TRBD1 | TRBJ2-7 | TRBV4-1
CASSLGETANSPLHF | TGTGCCAGCAGCTTAGGGGAGACAGCTAATTCACCCCTCCACTTT | 15 | few | NA | TRBJ1-6 | TRBV7-9
CASSSGTGPQYEQYF | TGTGCCAGCAGTTCCGGGACAGGGCCCCAATACGAGCAGTACTTC | 15 | NA | TRBD1 | TRBJ2-7 | TRBV7-8
CASMRQGTSTEAFF | TGTGCCAGCATGAGGCAGGGGACAAGCACTGAAGCTTTCTTT | 14 | NA | NA | TRBJ1-1 | TRBV7-9
CASSPWHGNTEAFF | TGTGCCAGTAGCCCCTGGCATGGGAACACTGAAGCTTTCTTT | 14 | NA | NA | TRBJ1-1 | TRBV19
CASSLIGGVNTGELFF | TGCGCCAGCAGCTTGATCGGCGGGGTGAACACCGGGGAGCTGTTTTTT | 16 | NA | NA | TRBJ2-2 | TRBV5-1
CASKQGASLDTQYF | TGCGCCAGTAAACAGGGGGCCAGTTTAGATACGCAGTATTTT | 14 | few | TRBD1 | TRBJ2-3 | TRBV5-1
CSAIEGGTEAFF | TGCAGTGCAATAGAGGGAGGCACTGAAGCTTTCTTT | 12 | NA | NA | TRBJ1-1 | TRBV20-1
CASSRGLAGRGAYEQYF | TGTGCCAGCAGCCGTGGACTAGCGGGGCGTGGGGCTTACGAGCAGTACTTC | 17 | NA | TRBD2 | TRBJ2-7 | TRBV7-2
CASSRSLDGDYGYTF | TGCGCCAGCAGCCGCTCCCTCGACGGAGACTATGGCTACACCTTC | 15 | few | NA | TRBJ1-2 | TRBV4-3
CASSLIGHTEAFF | TGTGCCAGCAGCTTGATAGGGCACACTGAAGCTTTCTTT | 13 | few | NA | TRBJ1-1 | TRBV5-5
CASSLTSGGLYEQYF | TGCGCCAGCAGCTTGACCAGCGGGGGCCTCTACGAGCAGTACTTC | 15 | NA | TRBD2 | TRBJ2-7 | TRBV5-1
CASSLGAAIMNTEAFF | TGTGCCAGCAGCTTAGGGGCAGCAATCATGAACACTGAAGCTTTCTTT | 16 | NA | NA | TRBJ1-1 | TRBV7-9
CASRASSGGPNEQFF | TGTGCCAGCAGGGCATCTAGCGGGGGCCCCAATGAGCAGTTCTTC | 15 | NA | TRBD2 | TRBJ2-1 | TRBV6-1
CASGSSGTSTGTGELFF | TGTGCTAGTGGTTCCTCCGGGACTAGCACCGGCACCGGGGAGCTGTTTTTT | 17 | few | TRBD2 | TRBJ2-2 | TRBV12-5
CATSGAGGSGEQFF | TGTGCCACCAGTGGGGCGGGAGGGAGCGGTGAGCAGTTCTTC | 14 | NA | TRBD2 | TRBJ2-1 | TRBV24-1
CASCSELGTIYNEQFF | TGTGCCAGCTGCAGCGAGCTCGGGACTATCTACAATGAGCAGTTCTTC | 16 | NA | TRBD2 | TRBJ2-1 | TRBV5-8
CASSWGQGSDTGELFF | TGTGCCAGCAGCTGGGGACAGGGGTCGGACACCGGGGAGCTGTTTTTT | 16 | few | TRBD1 | TRBJ2-2 | TRBV12-3/TRBV12-4
CASAGWGTEAFF | TGTGCCAGCGCCGGTTGGGGCACTGAAGCTTTCTTT | 12 | few | NA | TRBJ1-1 | TRBV19
CASSPGFQETQYF | TGTGCCAGCAGCCCGGGATTCCAAGAGACCCAGTACTTC | 13 | many | NA | TRBJ2-5 | TRBV11-2
CASSYTGRENEQYF | TGTGCCAGCAGTTATACGGGCAGGGAAAACGAGCAGTACTTC | 14 | NA | NA | TRBJ2-7 | TRBV6-2/TRBV6-3
CASSLGTGLASYEQYF | TGTGCCAGCAGCCTGGGGACAGGGCTGGCATCCTACGAGCAGTACTTC | 16 | few | TRBD1 | TRBJ2-7 | TRBV11-3
CASSGRQAGEKLFF | TGTGCCAGCAGCGGCCGGCAGGCGGGTGAAAAACTGTTTTTT | 14 | NA | NA | TRBJ1-4 | TRBV7-9
CASSVQGQQETQYF | TGTGCCAGCAGCGTACAAGGACAACAAGAGACCCAGTACTTC | 14 | NA | NA | TRBJ2-5 | TRBV9
CAISDRDREPFF | TGTGCCATCAGTGATCGAGACAGGGAGCCGTTCTTC | 12 | many | TRBD1 | TRBJ2-1 | TRBV10-3
CASSGPWTGPFSSYEQYF | TGTGCCAGCAGCGGACCTTGGACAGGTCCCTTCAGCTCCTACGAGCAGTACTTC | 18 | NA | TRBD1 | TRBJ2-7 | TRBV7-9
CASYYGQANDYEQYF | TGCGCCAGCTATTACGGGCAAGCGAACGACTACGAGCAGTACTTC | 15 | NA | NA | TRBJ2-7 | TRBV5-1
CASIRVPQETQYF | TGCGCCAGCATCAGGGTCCCCCAAGAGACCCAGTACTTC | 13 | few | NA | TRBJ2-5 | TRBV23-1
CASSPRGGQRLNNEQFF | TGTGCCAGCAGCCCAAGGGGAGGGCAGCGCCTCAACAATGAGCAGTTCTTC | 17 | NA | TRBD2 | TRBJ2-1 | TRBV7-2
CATSRGQGVQEKLFF | TGTGCCACCAGTAGAGGACAGGGAGTACAAGAAAAACTGTTTTTT | 15 | NA | TRBD1 | TRBJ1-4 | TRBV15
CACNWRAARGDTQYF | TGTGCCTGCAATTGGCGGGCGGCAAGGGGAGATACGCAGTATTTT | 15 | few | NA | TRBJ2-3 | TRBV30
CASSEGTGRFYEQYF | TGTGCCAGCAGTGAAGGCACAGGGAGGTTCTACGAGCAGTACTTC | 15 | NA | NA | TRBJ2-7 | TRBV2